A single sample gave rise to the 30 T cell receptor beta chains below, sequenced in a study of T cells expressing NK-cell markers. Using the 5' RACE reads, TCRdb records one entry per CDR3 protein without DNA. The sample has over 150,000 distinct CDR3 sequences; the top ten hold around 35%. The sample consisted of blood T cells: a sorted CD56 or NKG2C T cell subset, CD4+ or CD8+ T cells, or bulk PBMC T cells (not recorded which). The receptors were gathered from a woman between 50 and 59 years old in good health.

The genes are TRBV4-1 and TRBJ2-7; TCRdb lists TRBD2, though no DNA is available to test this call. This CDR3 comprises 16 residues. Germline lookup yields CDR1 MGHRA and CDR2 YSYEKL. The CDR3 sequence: CASSQGGHSGSYEQYF.

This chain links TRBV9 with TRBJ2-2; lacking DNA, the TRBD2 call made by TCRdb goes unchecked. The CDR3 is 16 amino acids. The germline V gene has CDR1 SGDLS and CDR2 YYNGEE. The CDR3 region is CASSVGLAGVPGELFF.

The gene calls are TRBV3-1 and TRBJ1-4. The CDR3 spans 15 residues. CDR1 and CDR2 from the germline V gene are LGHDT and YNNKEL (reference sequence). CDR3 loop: CASSQGTAPYEKLFF.

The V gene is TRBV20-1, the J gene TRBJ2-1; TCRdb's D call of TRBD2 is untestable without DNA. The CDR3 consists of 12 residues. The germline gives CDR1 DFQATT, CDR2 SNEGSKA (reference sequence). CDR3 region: CSARTSGNEQFF.

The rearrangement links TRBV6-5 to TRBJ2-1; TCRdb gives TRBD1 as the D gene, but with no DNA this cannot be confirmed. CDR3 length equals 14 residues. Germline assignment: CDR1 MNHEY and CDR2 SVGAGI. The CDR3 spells CASSLGWTGNEQFF.

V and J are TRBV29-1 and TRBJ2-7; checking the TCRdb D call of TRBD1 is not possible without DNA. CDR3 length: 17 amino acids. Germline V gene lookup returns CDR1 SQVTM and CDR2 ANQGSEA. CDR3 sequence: CSVDGGPTGLLGYEQYF.

The CDR3 sequence is CASSLVTSGNEQFF. V is TRBV5-6 and J is TRBJ2-1; with no DNA, the TCRdb D assignment of TRBD2 cannot be verified. Germline V lookup: CDR1 SGHDT, CDR2 YYEEEE. The length of the CDR3 is 14 residues.

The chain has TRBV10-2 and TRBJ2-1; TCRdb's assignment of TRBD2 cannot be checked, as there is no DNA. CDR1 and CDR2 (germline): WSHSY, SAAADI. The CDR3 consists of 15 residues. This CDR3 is CASSGTSGPYNEQFF.

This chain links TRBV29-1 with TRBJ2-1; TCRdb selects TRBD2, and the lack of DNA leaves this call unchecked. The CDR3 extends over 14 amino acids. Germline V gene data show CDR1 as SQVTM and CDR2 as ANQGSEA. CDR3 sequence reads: CSAVGLAGYNEQFF.

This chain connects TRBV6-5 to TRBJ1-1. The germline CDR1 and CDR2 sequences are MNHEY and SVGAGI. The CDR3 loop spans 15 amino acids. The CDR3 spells CASSPDRLWDTEAFF.

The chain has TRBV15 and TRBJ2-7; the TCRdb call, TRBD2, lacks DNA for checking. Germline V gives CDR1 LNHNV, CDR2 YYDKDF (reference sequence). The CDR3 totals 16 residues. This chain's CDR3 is CATSRDWQASLHEQYF. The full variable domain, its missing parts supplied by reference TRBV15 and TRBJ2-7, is DAMVIQNPRYQVTQFGKPVTLSCSQTLNHNVMYWYQQKSSQAPKLLFHYYDKDFNNEADTPDNFQSRRPNTSFCFLDIRSPGLGDTAMYLCATSRDWQASLHEQYFGPGTRLTVT.

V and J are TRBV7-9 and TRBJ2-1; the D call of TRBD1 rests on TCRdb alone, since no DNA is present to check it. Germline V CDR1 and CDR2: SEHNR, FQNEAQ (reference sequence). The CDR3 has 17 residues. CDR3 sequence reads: CASSSWVGTGGEYEQFF.

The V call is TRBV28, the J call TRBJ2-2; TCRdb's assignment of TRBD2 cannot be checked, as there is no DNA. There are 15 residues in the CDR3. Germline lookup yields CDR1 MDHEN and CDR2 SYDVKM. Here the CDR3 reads CASSFAQGGAGELFF.

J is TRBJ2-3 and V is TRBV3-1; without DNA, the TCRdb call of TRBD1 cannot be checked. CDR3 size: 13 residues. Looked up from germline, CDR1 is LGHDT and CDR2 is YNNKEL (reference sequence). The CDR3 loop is CASSWGRTDTQYF.

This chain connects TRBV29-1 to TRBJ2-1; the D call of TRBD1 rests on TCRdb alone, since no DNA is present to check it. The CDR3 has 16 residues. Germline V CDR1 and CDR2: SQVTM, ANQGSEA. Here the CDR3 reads CSVDGTTTENYNEQFF.

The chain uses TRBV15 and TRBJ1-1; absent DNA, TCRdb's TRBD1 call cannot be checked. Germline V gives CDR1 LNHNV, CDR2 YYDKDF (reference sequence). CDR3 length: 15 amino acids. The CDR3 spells CATSTPGGTGLEAFF.

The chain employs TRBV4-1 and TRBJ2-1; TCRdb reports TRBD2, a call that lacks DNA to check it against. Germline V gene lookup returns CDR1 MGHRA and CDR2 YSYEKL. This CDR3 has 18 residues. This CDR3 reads CASSHGDPKAGAGNEQFF.

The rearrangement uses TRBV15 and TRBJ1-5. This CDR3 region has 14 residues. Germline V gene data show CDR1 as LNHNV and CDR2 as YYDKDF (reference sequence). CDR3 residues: CATSRVVGPEPQHF.

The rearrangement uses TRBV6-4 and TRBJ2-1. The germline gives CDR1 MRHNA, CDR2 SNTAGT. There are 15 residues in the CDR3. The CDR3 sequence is CASSDGSAANNEQFF.

This CDR3 is CASSLEPGSTEAFF. This chain links TRBV7-6 with TRBJ1-1. The CDR3 has 14 residues. Germline CDR1 SGHVS, CDR2 FNYEAQ.

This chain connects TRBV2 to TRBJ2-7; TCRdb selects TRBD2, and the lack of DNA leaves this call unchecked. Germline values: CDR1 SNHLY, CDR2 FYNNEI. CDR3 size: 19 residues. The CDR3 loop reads CASSSTGLLAGEKKDEQYF.

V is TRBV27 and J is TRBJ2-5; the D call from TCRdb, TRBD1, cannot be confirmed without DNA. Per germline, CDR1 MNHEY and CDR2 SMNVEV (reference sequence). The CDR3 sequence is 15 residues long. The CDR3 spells CASSPRGQVQETQYF.

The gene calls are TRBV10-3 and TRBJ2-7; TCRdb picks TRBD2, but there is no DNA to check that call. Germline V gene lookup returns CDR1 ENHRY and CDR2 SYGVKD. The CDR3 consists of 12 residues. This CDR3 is CATGLAGYEQYF.

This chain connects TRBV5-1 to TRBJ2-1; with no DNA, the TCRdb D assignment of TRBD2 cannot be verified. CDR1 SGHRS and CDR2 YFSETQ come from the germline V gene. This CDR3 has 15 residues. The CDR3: CASSLIGGSYNEQFF.

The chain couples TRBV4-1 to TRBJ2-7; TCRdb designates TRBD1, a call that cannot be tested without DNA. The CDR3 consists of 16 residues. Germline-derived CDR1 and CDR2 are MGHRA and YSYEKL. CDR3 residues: CASSQDWGTRRYEQYF.

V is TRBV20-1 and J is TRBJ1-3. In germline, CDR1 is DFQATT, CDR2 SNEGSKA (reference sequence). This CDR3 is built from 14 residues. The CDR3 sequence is CSASDIFSGNTIYF.

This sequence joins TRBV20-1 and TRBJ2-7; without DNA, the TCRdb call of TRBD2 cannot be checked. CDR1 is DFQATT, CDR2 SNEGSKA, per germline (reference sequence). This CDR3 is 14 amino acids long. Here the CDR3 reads CSARVEGGPYEQYF.

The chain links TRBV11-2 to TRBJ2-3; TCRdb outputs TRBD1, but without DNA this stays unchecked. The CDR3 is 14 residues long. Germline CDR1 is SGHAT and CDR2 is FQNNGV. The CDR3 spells CASSFRGAPDTQYF. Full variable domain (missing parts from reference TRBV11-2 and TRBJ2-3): EAGVAQSPRYKIIEKRQSVAFWCNPISGHATLYWYQQILGQGPKLLIQFQNNGVVDDSQLPKDRFSAERLKGVDSTLKIQPAKLEDSAVYLCASSFRGAPDTQYFGPGTRLTVL.

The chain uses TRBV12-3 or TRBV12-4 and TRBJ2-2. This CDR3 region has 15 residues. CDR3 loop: CASRTDGYDTGELFF.

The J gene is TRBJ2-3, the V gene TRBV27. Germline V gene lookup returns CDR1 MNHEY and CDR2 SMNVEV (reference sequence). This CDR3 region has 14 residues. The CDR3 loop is CASSLERATDTQYF.